Listed below are T cell receptor beta chains from one sample, sequenced in a study of shared clonotypes between healthy human individuals. Sequenced by immunoSEQ multiplex PCR; TCRdb stores in-frame clones only, minus some. Altogether 300,000 to 400,000 clones are present, over 75% being singletons, with the ten largest covering around 15%. Sample: memory CD8+ T cells sorted from blood. These receptors came from a man aged 18 to 30 in good health. CDR3s leave out the opening cysteine and the closing phenylalanine or tryptophan. D genes are given only for firm matches.

cdr3_aa	d_call	v_call	j_call
ASKGWGDTEAF	NA	TRBV5-6	TRBJ1-1
ASSLWGGDTEAF	NA	TRBV6-5	TRBJ1-1
ASSLGPETNEKLF	NA	TRBV5-1	TRBJ1-4
SADRDPRTDTQY	TRBD1	TRBV29-1	TRBJ2-3
ASSFTGTYEQY	NA	TRBV7-2	TRBJ2-7
ASSDENNEQF	NA	TRBV10-3	TRBJ2-1
ASSHLGMNTEAF	NA	TRBV7-9	TRBJ1-1
ASSLGLAGGSTYEQY	TRBD2	TRBV5-6	TRBJ2-7
ASSLVPSSGRSHTDTQY	TRBD2	TRBV7-6	TRBJ2-3
AISEYRDRGFQETQY	TRBD1	TRBV10-3	TRBJ2-5
ARGAGVGSYEQY	TRBD2	TRBV2	TRBJ2-7
AWSDRGPGYT	TRBD1	TRBV30	TRBJ1-2
ASSLSGTGGRAGANVLT	TRBD1	TRBV27	TRBJ2-6
ASSSHSLPYEQY	NA	TRBV13	TRBJ2-7
ASSLGEGMNTEAF	NA	TRBV5-4	TRBJ1-1
ASSYSTSGETQY	TRBD2	TRBV6-6	TRBJ2-5
SVTTGAAGETQY	NA	TRBV29-1	TRBJ2-5
ASSPGQGGSPLH	TRBD1	TRBV9	TRBJ1-6
ASSRTGLRNEQF	TRBD1	TRBV7-2	TRBJ2-1
ASSLESGNEQF	NA	TRBV7-2	TRBJ2-1
ASSSAQLDSRAQETQY	NA	TRBV13	TRBJ2-5
ASSSSVRDRGFYEQY	TRBD1	TRBV7-2	TRBJ2-7
ASSLSGVGTEAF	NA	TRBV5-6	TRBJ1-1
ASSDRGTVDTGELF	TRBD1	TRBV9	TRBJ2-2
ASSSGGTEAF	NA	TRBV7-9	TRBJ1-1
ATKRECCTGELF	TRBD2	TRBV9	TRBJ2-2
ATSDTGVPYNEQF	TRBD1	TRBV15	TRBJ2-1
ASSYPGKDTQY	NA	TRBV6-5	TRBJ2-3
ASSPVSGTGNTGELF	TRBD1	TRBV7-9	TRBJ2-2
ASSLAGESPYEQY	NA	TRBV13	TRBJ2-7
ASSLRQGQGNTGELF	TRBD1	TRBV7-9	TRBJ2-2
ASSLASYGYT	NA	TRBV7-9	TRBJ1-2
AWSPRQGAWNTEAF	TRBD1	TRBV30	TRBJ1-1
ASSEETGVAYGYT	NA	TRBV25-1	TRBJ1-2
ASSWPVRDTQY	NA	TRBV7-9	TRBJ2-3
AISETGTETYEQY	TRBD1	TRBV10-3	TRBJ2-7
ASPTGTGELF	TRBD1	TRBV7-9	TRBJ2-2
ASSEALAGEGPNEQY	TRBD2	TRBV6-1	TRBJ2-7
ASSPRTGGDEKLF	TRBD1	TRBV27	TRBJ1-4
ASGLERDHEDSPLH	NA	TRBV12-5	TRBJ1-6
ASSLSGVYNEQF	NA	TRBV27	TRBJ2-1
ASSGDTYGYT	NA	TRBV10-2	TRBJ1-2
ATSRDAENSLQLAKNIQY	NA	TRBV15	TRBJ2-4
ASTTYNEQF	NA	TRBV5-1	TRBJ2-1
ASSAFTNYGYT	NA	TRBV19	TRBJ1-2
ASSYASGYEQY	TRBD2	TRBV6-5	TRBJ2-7
ASSFGLGSYEQY	TRBD2	TRBV7-2	TRBJ2-7
SAKTGDSNQPQH	TRBD1	TRBV29-1	TRBJ1-5
ASSEFTGIGEQY	NA	TRBV10-1	TRBJ2-7
ASTVGGYEQY	NA	TRBV6-6	TRBJ2-7
ASSGPRWGSSNEQY	NA	TRBV5-6	TRBJ2-7
ASSSAPSHEQY	NA	TRBV11-3	TRBJ2-7
SVGDSGANVLT	NA	TRBV29-1	TRBJ2-6
ASSSGNTEAF	NA	TRBV6-5	TRBJ1-1